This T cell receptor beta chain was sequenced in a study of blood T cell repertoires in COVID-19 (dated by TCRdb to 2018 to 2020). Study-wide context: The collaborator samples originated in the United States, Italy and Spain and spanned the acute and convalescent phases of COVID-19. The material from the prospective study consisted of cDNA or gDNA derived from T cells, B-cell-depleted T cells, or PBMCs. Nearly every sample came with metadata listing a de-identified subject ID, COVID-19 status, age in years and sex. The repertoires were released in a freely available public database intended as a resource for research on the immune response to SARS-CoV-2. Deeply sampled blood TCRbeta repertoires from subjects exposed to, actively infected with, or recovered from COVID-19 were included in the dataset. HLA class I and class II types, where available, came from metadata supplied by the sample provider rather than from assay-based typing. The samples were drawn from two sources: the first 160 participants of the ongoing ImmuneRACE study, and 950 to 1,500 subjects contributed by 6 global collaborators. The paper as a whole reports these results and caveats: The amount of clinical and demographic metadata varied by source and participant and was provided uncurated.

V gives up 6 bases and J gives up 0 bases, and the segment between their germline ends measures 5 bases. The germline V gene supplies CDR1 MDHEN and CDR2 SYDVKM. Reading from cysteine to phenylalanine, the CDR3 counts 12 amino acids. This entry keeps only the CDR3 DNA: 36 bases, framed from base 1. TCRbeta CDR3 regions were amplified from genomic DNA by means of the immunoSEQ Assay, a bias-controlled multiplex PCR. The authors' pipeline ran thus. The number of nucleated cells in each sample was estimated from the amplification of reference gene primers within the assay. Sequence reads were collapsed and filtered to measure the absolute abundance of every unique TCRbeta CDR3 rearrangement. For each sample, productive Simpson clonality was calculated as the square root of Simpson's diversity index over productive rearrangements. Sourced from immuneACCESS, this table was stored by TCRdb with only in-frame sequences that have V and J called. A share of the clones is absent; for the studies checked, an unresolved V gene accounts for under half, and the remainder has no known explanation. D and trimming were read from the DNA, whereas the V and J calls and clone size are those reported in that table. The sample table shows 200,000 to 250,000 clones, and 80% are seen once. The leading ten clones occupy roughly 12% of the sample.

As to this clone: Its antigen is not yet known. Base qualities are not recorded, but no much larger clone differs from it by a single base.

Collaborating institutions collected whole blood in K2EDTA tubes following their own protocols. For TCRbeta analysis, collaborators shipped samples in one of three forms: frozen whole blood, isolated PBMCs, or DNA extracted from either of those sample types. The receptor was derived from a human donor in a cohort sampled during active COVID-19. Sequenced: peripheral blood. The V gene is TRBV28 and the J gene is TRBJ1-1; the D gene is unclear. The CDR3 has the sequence CASRFVNTEAFF. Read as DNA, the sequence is TGTGCCAGCAGATTCGTGAACACTGAAGCTTTCTTT.